Listed below are T cell receptor beta chains from one sample, sequenced in a study of cytomegalovirus exposure and HLA in healthy donors. Measured with immunoSEQ multiplex PCR; TCRdb has only the in-frame clones, and not every one. The sample includes 120,000 to 150,000 clones, about nine tenths of them seen just once. The sample consisted of PBMCs. These receptors were collected from a man younger than 35 in good health and CMV-seronegative. Each CDR3 is given with its conserved first and last residue. The order of the fields is D gene, clone size, V gene, J gene, CDR3 DNA, CDR3 protein. The D gene is left open where the match is weak. Rows may omit the clone size; those that give it use once, few, many or a size class.

TRBD1	.	TRBV2	TRBJ2-1	TGTGCCAGCAGTTGGGACAGCAGACAGAACAATGAGCAGTTCTTC	CASSWDSRQNNEQFF
TRBD2	once	TRBV11-2	TRBJ2-1	TGTGCCAGCAGCTCACGACTAGCGGGGAGGCTCGGATACAATGAGCAGTTCTTC	CASSSRLAGRLGYNEQFF
TRBD1	.	TRBV27	TRBJ2-3	TGTGCCAGCAGTACCGACAGGGTAAGAGTTGGAGATACGCAGTATTTT	CASSTDRVRVGDTQYF
.	.	TRBV6-1	TRBJ1-1	TGTGCCAGCAGTGACTCAGGATTCGGAGCTTTCTTT	CASSDSGFGAFF
.	.	TRBV10-3	TRBJ2-2	TGTGCCATCAGTGAGCCCCGCCCAGGTCTCCTCGCCGCCGGGGAGCTGTTTTTT	CAISEPRPGLLAAGELFF
TRBD1	once	TRBV27	TRBJ1-2	TGTGCCAGCAGTATTAGGGGAACAGGGGAAGGGGGTTATGGCTACACCTTC	CASSIRGTGEGGYGYTF
TRBD1	once	TRBV4-1	TRBJ1-5	TGCGCCAGCAGCCAAGTCGGTAGGGGGCGAGGGGGCCCAACCAATCAGCCCCAGCATTTT	CASSQVGRGRGGPTNQPQHF
TRBD2	.	TRBV9	TRBJ2-7	TGTGCCAGCAGCCCCAGCCAGGGACTAGCTCCCTACGAGCAGTACTTC	CASSPSQGLAPYEQYF
.	.	TRBV4-1	TRBJ2-3	TGCGCCAGCAGCCAAGAATGGGGGGGCGGCGCAGATACGCAGTATTTT	CASSQEWGGGADTQYF
.	.	TRBV19	TRBJ1-1	TGTGCCAGTAGTGCACTAGGTGGGCGGGTCAAGACTGAAGCTTTCTTT	CASSALGGRVKTEAFF
TRBD2	once	TRBV7-2	TRBJ2-1	TGTGCCAGCAGACAAACTAGCGGGCTTAATGAGCAGTTCTTC	CASRQTSGLNEQFF
.	.	TRBV2	TRBJ1-1	TGTGCCAGCAGTGAATGGGGTAGGGGGGCTTTCTTT	CASSEWGRGAFF
.	.	TRBV29-1	TRBJ1-2	TGCAGCGTTGTAGCTAACTATGGCTACACCTTC	CSVVANYGYTF
TRBD2	.	TRBV5-4	TRBJ2-3	TGTGCCAGCATGCTAGCGGGAGCCGATACGCAGTATTTT	CASMLAGADTQYF
TRBD2	.	TRBV2	TRBJ2-5	TGTGCCAGCAGTTCCGGGGGGGGCGGAGAGACCCAGTACTTC	CASSSGGGGETQYF
.	.	TRBV5-4	TRBJ2-1	TGTGCCAGCAGCCCTCGAGGTCTGGGCTACAATGAGCAGTTCTTC	CASSPRGLGYNEQFF
.	few	TRBV19	TRBJ1-2	TGTGCCAGTACCGTAGGAGGGGCTGGAGGCTACACCTTC	CASTVGGAGGYTF
.	.	TRBV7-6	TRBJ1-2	TGTGCCAGCAGCTCGGGAACAGGGTCGGGTTATGGCTACACCTTC	CASSSGTGSGYGYTF
.	.	TRBV27	TRBJ2-7	TGTGCCAGCAGTTTGCCTAGCCGCGAGCAGTACTTC	CASSLPSREQYF
.	.	TRBV30	TRBJ1-1	TGTGCCTGGAGTAGGACAATGATGAACACTGAAGCTTTCTTT	CAWSRTMMNTEAFF
TRBD1	.	TRBV5-1	TRBJ1-1	TGCGCCAGCAGACAGGGGGCGACTGAAGCTTTCTTT	CASRQGATEAFF